The next 5 T cell receptor beta chains were all read from a single sample in a study of PD-1 blockade in classical Hodgkin lymphoma. Time point in this sample: cycle 4 day 1 (C4D1), after less than seven weeks of nivolumab. Relapse was seen in all patients after autologous stem cell transplantation, and brentuximab vedotin exposure was variable. The protocol was immunoSEQ multiplex PCR, while the TCRdb copy is restricted to in-frame clones and leaves out a portion. This sample has about 93,000 clones, with more than 70% found just once. This material consisted of peripheral blood mononuclear cells (PBMCs), taken before the fourth cycle of nivolumab. These receptor sequences come from a human donor with classical Hodgkin lymphoma.

V and J are TRBV10-3 and TRBJ2-1; 11 positions match TRBD1. The germline V gene has CDR1 ENHRY and CDR2 SYGVKD. CDR3 size: 14 residues. Losses at the gene ends were 6 bases for V and 8 bases for J; bases not matched to a gene: 6. Written as DNA, the CDR3 is TGTGCCATCAGCGGGACAGGGGGTCCCGATGAGCAGTTCTTC. This encodes CAISGTGGPDEQFF.

This sequence joins TRBV6-6 and TRBJ1-4; D remains ambiguous. The germline V gene has CDR1 MNHNY and CDR2 SVGAGI (reference sequence). There are 14 residues in the CDR3. Deletions cut 4 bases from V and 8 bases from J, with 14 bases between. The CDR3 region has the DNA TGTGCCAGCAGTTTAGGCGGGGAATTCGAAAAACTGTTTTTT. Translating it yields CASSLGGEFEKLFF.

V usage is TRBV19 and J usage is TRBJ1-2, with 8 bases aligning to TRBD1. The germline gives CDR1 LNHDA, CDR2 SQIVND (reference sequence). V was clipped by 5 bases and J by 5 bases; unmatched bases: 4. The CDR3 covers 13 residues. The CDR3 DNA reads TGTGCCAGTAGTGCGGACAGGGCTTATGGCTACACCTTC. The encoded protein is CASSADRAYGYTF.

This rearrangement joins TRBV7-6 to TRBJ1-3; a possible D gene is TRBD1 (6 bases). The CDR3 spans 16 residues. Trimming removed 4 bases from V and 4 bases from J, with 17 bases in between. Germline CDR1 is SGHVS and CDR2 is FNYEAQ. CDR3: CASSSLQGTPGNTIYF. The CDR3 DNA sequence: TGTGCCAGCAGCTCCTTACAGGGTACTCCCGGAAACACCATATATTTT. Together with reference TRBV7-6 and TRBJ1-3, the CDR3 gives the full variable domain: GAGVSQSPRYKVTKRGQDVALRCDPISGHVSLYWYRQALGQGPEFLTYFNYEAQQDKSGLPNDRFSAERPEGSISTLTIQRTEQRDSAMYRCASSSLQGTPGNTIYFGEGSWLTVV.

The J gene is TRBJ2-3, the V gene TRBV28; 12 nucleotides align to TRBD2. The V segment lost 6 bases and the J segment 4 bases; nucleotides outside the gene matches: 5. The length of the CDR3 is 15 residues. The germline gives CDR1 MDHEN, CDR2 SYDVKM. CDR3 sequence reads: CASSPLAGGPDTQYF. In nucleotides, the CDR3 is TGTGCCAGCAGCCCACTAGCGGGAGGTCCAGATACGCAGTATTTT. Full variable domain (outside the CDR3, taken from reference TRBV28 and TRBJ2-3): DVKVTQSSRYLVKRTGEKVFLECVQDMDHENMFWYRQDPGLGLRLIYFSYDVKMKEKGDIPEGYSVSREKKERFSLILESASTNQTSMYLCASSPLAGGPDTQYFGPGTRLTVL.